The 12 T cell receptor beta chains below come from one sample, sequenced in a study of T cell responses to AZD1222 COVID-19 vaccine. Sequencing used immunoSEQ multiplex PCR; TCRdb keeps in-frame clones, though not all of them. The sample contains around 130,000 clones, roughly nine tenths of which appear only once. The sequencing used peripheral blood, collected 28 days after the second AZD1222 dose. These receptor sequences come from an adult who received the AZD1222 COVID-19 vaccine.

The V gene is TRBV6-2 or TRBV6-3, the J gene TRBJ2-7; 7 nucleotides match TRBD2. Germline CDR1 and CDR2: MNHEY and SVGEGT. CDR3 size: 14 residues. With V trimmed by 1 base and J by 2 bases, 2 bases remained unmatched. In DNA, the CDR3 is TGTGCCAGCAGTTACTTGCGGGGGACCTACGAGCAGTACTTC. This codes for CASSYLRGTYEQYF.

The chain combines TRBV18 with TRBJ1-3; TRBD1 might be the D (5 bases). The CDR3 totals 14 residues. Trimming removed 2 bases at V and 6 bases at J, with 11 bases between. The germline gives CDR1 KGHSH, CDR2 LQKENI. The CDR3 here is CASSPTEGKNTIYF. In DNA form, the CDR3 reads TGTGCCAGCTCACCAACGGAGGGGAAAAACACCATATATTTT.

The rearrangement uses TRBV6-5 and TRBJ1-1; D is uncertain. Germline CDR1 reads MNHEY; CDR2 reads SVGAGI. The CDR3 is made up of 12 amino acids. Trimming shortened V by 10 bases and J by 12 bases, and 21 bases separated the two germline ends. This CDR3 is CATQVPGRETFF. The CDR3 DNA sequence: TGTGCCACACAAGTTCCGGGGAGGGAAACTTTCTTT.

The chain is built from TRBV7-3 and TRBJ1-1, with no clear D. The CDR3 is 12 amino acids. Germline CDR1 reads SGHTA; CDR2 reads FQGTGA. V lost 4 bases and J lost 2, with 5 bases in between. This CDR3 reads CASSWGNTEAFF. The CDR3 DNA follows: TGTGCCAGCAGCTGGGGAAACACTGAAGCTTTCTTT.

The chain recombines TRBV30 with TRBJ1-5; no clear D gene. This CDR3 is built from 13 residues. V lost 0 bases to trimming and J lost 7 bases, with 10 bases between them. In germline, CDR1 is GTSNPN, CDR2 SVGIG (reference sequence). This CDR3 is CAWSVTTTQPQHF. CDR3 bases: TGTGCCTGGAGTGTAACCACCACCCAGCCCCAGCATTTT.

The chain recombines TRBV28 with TRBJ1-2, with D unresolved. CDR1 and CDR2 from the germline V gene are MDHEN and SYDVKM. V was shortened by 5 bases and J by 3 bases, with 4 bases between the two germline ends. The CDR3 length is 11 residues. The CDR3 is CASSGYYGYTF. The CDR3 bases are TGTGCCAGCAGTGGGTACTATGGCTACACCTTC.

This rearrangement joins TRBV11-2 to TRBJ1-2; D is undetermined. The germline CDR1 and CDR2 sequences are SGHAT and FQNNGV. The CDR3 is made up of 13 amino acids. V gave up 0 bases and J gave up 3 bases, with 5 bases separating them. In nucleotides, the CDR3 is TGTGCCAGCAGCTTAGACAGCTACTATGGCTACACCTTC. Translating gives CASSLDSYYGYTF. The whole variable domain, remainder taken from reference TRBV11-2 and TRBJ1-2, is EAGVAQSPRYKIIEKRQSVAFWCNPISGHATLYWYQQILGQGPKLLIQFQNNGVVDDSQLPKDRFSAERLKGVDSTLKIQPAKLEDSAVYLCASSLDSYYGYTFGSGTRLTVV.

V gene TRBV20-1 combines with J gene TRBJ2-1, with a tentative D call TRBD2 (6 bases). V lost 6 bases and J lost 12, with 15 bases in between. Germline V gene sequence: CDR1 DFQATT, CDR2 SNEGSKA (reference sequence). The CDR3 runs 11 residues. The CDR3 coding sequence is TGCAGTGCCGCCGTGGAGGGCGCGCAGTTCTTC. This gives the protein CSAAVEGAQFF.

In its sample, this clone was seen a few times. This sequence joins TRBV6-5 and TRBJ1-5; D uncertain. The germline V gene encodes CDR1 MNHEY and CDR2 SVGAGI. V lost 7 bases to trimming and J lost 0 bases, with 13 bases between them. The CDR3 contains 15 residues. CDR3 nucleotide sequence: TGTGCCAGCACCGTCGGGAGGGATAGCAATCAGCCCCAGCATTTT. Residues: CASTVGRDSNQPQHF.

The DNA of the CDR3 is TGTGCCAGCAGTGACGCCCGCGGCAATGAGCAGTTCTTC. It codes for CASSDARGNEQFF. This chain uses TRBV6-4 with TRBJ2-1, with no clear D. CDR3 length: 13 residues. V was shortened by 2 bases and J by 6 bases, with 8 bases between the two germline ends. Germline values: CDR1 MRHNA, CDR2 SNTAGT.

The chain employs TRBV30 and TRBJ1-1, with no clear D. The germline gives CDR1 GTSNPN, CDR2 SVGIG (reference sequence). The V and J ends lost 7 bases and 10 bases respectively, with 13 bases between them. This CDR3 has 10 amino acids. In DNA, the CDR3 is TGTGCCTTTGGAAATGCAAGAGCTTTCTTT. Translating it yields CAFGNARAFF.

The chain couples TRBV19 to TRBJ2-7, with D possibly TRBD2 on 5 matching bases. CDR1 is LNHDA, CDR2 SQIVND, per germline (reference sequence). The CDR3 loop spans 14 amino acids. The germline V and J ends were trimmed by 6 bases and 7 bases, with 19 bases remaining between them. The CDR3, as DNA: TGTGCCAGTAGCCCAGCGGAGTCGGATCGGGAGCAGTACTTC. Amino acids: CASSPAESDREQYF.